The 6 T cell receptor beta chains below come from one sample, sequenced in a study of response to subunit inactivated influenza vaccine. Using its own MiXCR run on the RT-PCR reads, TCRdb lists one record per CDR3 protein. The table includes around 760,000 distinct CDR3 sequences, approximately 15% detected once. The material was PBMCs from blood, obtained less than 15 days before vaccination. All receptors derive from a man aged 45-60 years who received an inactivated influenza vaccine.

The rearrangement joins TRBV29-1 to TRBJ2-4; TRBD1 agrees at 7 bases. J was trimmed by 0 bases and V by 6 bases; bases with no gene match: 5. Germline loops: CDR1 SQVTM, CDR2 ANQGSEA. CDR3 size: 14 residues. The CDR3 sequence: CSVTGFLAKNIQYF. DNA of the CDR3: TGCAGCGTGACAGGGTTCTTAGCCAAAAACATTCAGTACTTC. The full variable domain, with the rest looked up from reference TRBV29-1 and TRBJ2-4, is SAVISQKPSRDICQRGTSLTIQCQVDSQVTMMFWYRQQPGQSLTLIATANQGSEATYESGFVIDKFPISRPNLTFSTLTVSNMSPEDSSIYLCSVTGFLAKNIQYFGAGTRLSVL.

J is TRBJ2-1 and V is TRBV5-1; a possible D gene is TRBD2 (7 bases). Germline V lookup: CDR1 SGHRS, CDR2 YFSETQ. The CDR3 runs 13 residues. V was trimmed by 6 bases and J by 7 bases, leaving 14 bases between them. Here the CDR3 reads CASTPRGANEQFF. The CDR3 nucleotides are TGCGCCAGCACGCCACGGGGGGCTAATGAGCAGTTCTTC.

This clonotype was found a few times. The rearrangement uses TRBV4-3 and TRBJ2-3, with TRBD2 matching 10 bases. V dropped 1 base and J dropped 4; count of bases not matched to a gene: 8. CDR3 length equals 17 residues. Germline CDR1 and CDR2: LGHNA and YSLEER. CDR3 sequence reads: CASSQVSGRASSDTQYF. Written as DNA, the CDR3 is TGCGCCAGCAGCCAAGTAAGCGGGAGGGCCTCGTCAGATACGCAGTATTTT.

CDR3 amino acids: CASSLTRVNNQPQHF. The DNA of the CDR3 is TGTGCCAGCAGCCTTACGAGGGTTAACAATCAGCCCCAGCATTTT. V gene TRBV2 combines with J gene TRBJ1-5; D is unclear. V was clipped by 6 bases and J by 3 bases, with 15 bases between them. The CDR3 has 15 residues. Germline loops: CDR1 SNHLY, CDR2 FYNNEI.

A few counts support this clonotype. The chain is built from TRBV4-1 and TRBJ2-2; TRBD1 matches at 10 bases. V shed 3 bases and J 5 bases; nucleotides not matched to a gene: 3. This CDR3 is 15 amino acids long. CDR1 is MGHRA and CDR2 is YSYEKL in the germline V gene. In DNA, the CDR3 is TGCGCCAGCAGCCAGACAGGGGGCAGGACCGGGGAGCTGTTTTTT. Translation gives CASSQTGGRTGELFF.

This clonotype was counted between two and nine times. CDR3 loop: CAWAPKMYEQYF. CDR3 sequence (DNA): TGTGCCTGGGCCCCCAAAATGTACGAGCAGTACTTC. The chain recombines TRBV30 with TRBJ2-7; no reliable D call. V dropped 5 bases and J dropped 4 bases, with 12 bases sitting between them. The germline V gene encodes CDR1 GTSNPN and CDR2 SVGIG (reference sequence). The CDR3 sequence is 12 residues long. Complete variable domain (other parts from reference TRBV30 and TRBJ2-7): SQTIHQWPATLVQPVGSPLSLECTVEGTSNPNLYWYRQAAGRGLQLLFYSVGIGQISSEVPQNLSASRPQDRQFILSSKKLLLSDSGFYLCAWAPKMYEQYFGPGTRLTVT.